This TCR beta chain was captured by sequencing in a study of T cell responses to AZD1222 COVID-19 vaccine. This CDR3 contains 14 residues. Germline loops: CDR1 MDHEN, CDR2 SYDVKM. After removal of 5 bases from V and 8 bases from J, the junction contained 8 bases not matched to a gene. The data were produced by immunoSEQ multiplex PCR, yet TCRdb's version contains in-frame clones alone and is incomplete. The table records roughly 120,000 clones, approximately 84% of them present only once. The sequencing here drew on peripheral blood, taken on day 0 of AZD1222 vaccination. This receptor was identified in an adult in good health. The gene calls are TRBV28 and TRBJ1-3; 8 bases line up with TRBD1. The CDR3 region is CASSLPGQADTIYF. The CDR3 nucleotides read TGTGCCAGCAGTCTTCCGGGACAGGCTGACACCATATATTTT.